The 22 T cell receptor beta chains reported below all come from one sample, sequenced in a study of T-cell memory formation after mild COVID-19. TCRdb analysed the 5' RACE reads with MiXCR anew, one entry per CDR3 protein. This sample carries some 260,000 distinct CDR3 sequences, about 17% of them seen once, and the ten largest clones take approximately 3.5%. Sequenced material: PBMCs or a T cell subset sorted from them (not recorded which). These receptors all come from a man between 18 and 35 years old who had mild COVID-19 (a few samples of this study predate the infection). Cell type and time point are not known.

This clonotype has more than one count but fewer than ten. The chain joins TRBV6-1 to TRBJ1-2; D not certain. Germline V gene lookup returns CDR1 MNHNS and CDR2 SASEGT. V shed 5 bases and J shed 4 bases, with 20 bases lying between them. There are 16 residues in the CDR3. The CDR3 protein is CASSPTASRALYGYTF. The DNA of the CDR3 is TGTGCCAGCAGTCCAACAGCCTCGAGAGCCCTCTATGGCTACACCTTC.

The gene calls are TRBV7-2 and TRBJ2-7; D is ambiguous. From germline, CDR1 is SGHTA and CDR2 FQGNSA. V gave up 0 bases and J gave up 0 bases, with 9 bases separating them. CDR3 length equals 15 residues. The CDR3 DNA is TGTGCCAGCAGCTTAGCGCGCGGTACCTCCTACGAGCAGTACTTC. Residues: CASSLARGTSYEQYF.

This chain connects TRBV29-1 to TRBJ1-4; TRBD1 might be the D (5 bases). Germline lookup yields CDR1 SQVTM and CDR2 ANQGSEA. V was pared by 4 bases and J by 4 bases, with 10 bases between. The CDR3 is made up of 13 amino acids. CDR3 coding DNA: TGCAGCGTTGCCAGGGTCGGTAATGAAAAACTGTTTTTT. Its protein product is CSVARVGNEKLFF.

V and J are TRBV7-6 and TRBJ1-6; 8 positions match TRBD1. V shed 5 bases, J shed 8 bases, and the junction held 8 bases outside the gene matches. The CDR3 is 15 residues long. The V gene's germline CDR1 is SGHVS and CDR2 FNYEAQ. The CDR3 loop reads CASSPRTGGDSPLHF. CDR3 nucleotides: TGTGCCAGCAGCCCCCGAACAGGGGGGGATTCACCCCTCCACTTT. The full variable domain, rest sourced from reference TRBV7-6 and TRBJ1-6, is GAGVSQSPRYKVTKRGQDVALRCDPISGHVSLYWYRQALGQGPEFLTYFNYEAQQDKSGLPNDRFSAERPEGSISTLTIQRTEQRDSAMYRCASSPRTGGDSPLHFGNGTRLTVT.

This clonotype occurred a few times. CDR3 in DNA: TGCAGTGCTTCTACTCCGGGACAGGGGGCGAGGAATCAGCCCCAGCATTTT. It yields the protein CSASTPGQGARNQPQHF. The chain recombines TRBV20-1 with TRBJ1-5; 12 bases agree with TRBD1. Germline V CDR1 and CDR2: DFQATT, SNEGSKA (reference sequence). The CDR3 sequence is 17 residues long. After removal of 5 bases from V and 4 bases from J, the junction contained 12 bases not matched to a gene.

The J gene is TRBJ1-1, the V gene TRBV29-1, with 7 bases fitting TRBD1. Germline V gene sequence: CDR1 SQVTM, CDR2 ANQGSEA. J was trimmed by 4 bases and V by 5 bases; bases with no gene match: 4. The CDR3 spans 12 residues. CDR3 coding DNA: TGCAGCGTTAAGGGGGCTGGCACTGAAGCTTTCTTT. Translating it yields CSVKGAGTEAFF.

The table lists this clonotype with a few counts. The chain employs TRBV20-1 and TRBJ2-7; maybe TRBD2 (6 bases). The CDR3 is 13 residues long. Trimming cost V 5 bases and J 1 base, with 12 bases left between them. In germline, CDR1 is DFQATT, CDR2 SNEGSKA (reference sequence). The chain's CDR3 is CSAWDSASYEQYF. CDR3 DNA sequence: TGCAGTGCTTGGGACTCCGCATCCTACGAGCAGTACTTC.

This clonotype was recorded at least ten times. The gene calls are TRBV5-1 and TRBJ2-7, with 11 nucleotides matching TRBD2. V shed 4 bases and J 0 bases; nucleotides not matched to a gene: 9. CDR3 length equals 17 residues. Germline CDR1 and CDR2: SGHRS and YFSETQ. In DNA, the CDR3 is TGCGCCAGCAGCCCACCTACTAGCGGGGGCTTCTCCTACGAGCAGTACTTC. It yields the protein CASSPPTSGGFSYEQYF.

This clonotype was counted between two and nine times. The rearrangement joins TRBV5-1 to TRBJ2-3; D unclear. V was cut by 5 bases and J by 0 bases, with 10 bases left in between. CDR1 is SGHRS and CDR2 is YFSETQ in the germline V gene. CDR3 length: 14 amino acids. The CDR3: CASRIGSSTDTQYF. The CDR3 coding sequence is TGCGCCAGCAGGATCGGATCGAGCACAGATACGCAGTATTTT.

This chain connects TRBV6-1 to TRBJ1-1, with 8 bases that match TRBD1. V lost 7 bases, J lost 5 bases, and 6 bases stayed unmatched. CDR1 and CDR2 (germline): MNHNS, SASEGT. The CDR3 extends over 13 amino acids. CDR3 nucleotide sequence: TGTGCCAGCACGGACAGGGAAGGGACTGAAGCTTTCTTT. Its translation is CASTDREGTEAFF.

A word on this clonotype: A much larger clone is a single base away; this may be a read error. CDR3 nucleotides: TGTGCCAGAAGCCCCGGTGGTGAGCAGTACTTC. Translation: CARSPGGEQYF. The V call is TRBV7-3, the J call TRBJ2-7, with D hard to call. The germline V gene encodes CDR1 SGHTA and CDR2 FQGTGA. The V end lost 9 bases, the J end lost 7 bases, and 13 bases lay between the germline ends. CDR3 length equals 11 residues.

J is TRBJ2-3 and V is TRBV3-1; TRBD1 agrees at 11 bases. With 0 bases clipped from V and 3 bases from J, the junction kept 5 bases outside the gene matches. The CDR3 has 17 residues. Germline CDR1 is LGHDT and CDR2 is YNNKEL (reference sequence). CDR3 sequence reads: CASSQDIGTGGTDTQYF. The CDR3 DNA reads TGTGCCAGCAGCCAAGATATTGGGACAGGGGGGACAGATACGCAGTATTTT.

The rearrangement uses TRBV6-2 or TRBV6-3 and TRBJ1-3; D gene unclear. V lost 6 bases and J lost 6, with 18 bases in between. From germline, CDR1 is MNHEY and CDR2 SVGEGT. The CDR3 contains 15 residues. In DNA, the CDR3 is TGTGCCAGCAGAATTGACGCCGGCTGGGCAAACACCATATATTTT. Residues: CASRIDAGWANTIYF.

This clonotype was recorded once. J is TRBJ2-5 and V is TRBV18; TRBD1 is a possible D gene (6 bases). Germline CDR1 is KGHSH and CDR2 is LQKENI. The CDR3 consists of 14 residues. Trimming took 5 bases from V and 7 from J, leaving 17 bases between them. The CDR3 loop reads CASSSDSIFGTQYF. CDR3 coding DNA: TGTGCCAGCTCATCGGACAGTATCTTCGGGACCCAGTACTTC.

The V gene is TRBV12-3 or TRBV12-4, the J gene TRBJ2-1; D gene unclear. The CDR3 is made up of 13 amino acids. With 5 bases removed from V and 5 bases from J, the gap between germline ends came to 10 bases. CDR3 DNA sequence: TGTGCCAGCAGTCTACGTAATAACAATGAGCAGTTCTTC. This encodes CASSLRNNNEQFF.

V and J are TRBV6-6 and TRBJ1-1; TRBD1 matches 9 bases. V lost 3 bases to trimming and J lost 1 base; unmatched junction nucleotides: 6. CDR3 length: 16 amino acids. Germline CDR1 and CDR2: MNHNY and SVGAGI (reference sequence). The CDR3 DNA follows: TGTGCCAGCAGTTATCTGGTGGACAGGGGGAACACTGAAGCTTTCTTT. Translated, it gives CASSYLVDRGNTEAFF.

There are a few counts of this clonotype. The V call is TRBV29-1, the J call TRBJ1-5; the D is unclear. This CDR3 contains 16 residues. Trimming cost V 4 bases and J 5 bases, with 21 bases left between them. Germline values: CDR1 SQVTM, CDR2 ANQGSEA. CDR3 protein: CSVGNGVKGIDQPQHF. The CDR3 nucleotides are TGCAGCGTTGGGAACGGGGTGAAAGGGATTGATCAGCCCCAGCATTTT.

This clonotype was seen more than once but under ten times. The genes are TRBV7-2 and TRBJ2-5, with 7 positions matching TRBD2. The germline V gene encodes CDR1 SGHTA and CDR2 FQGNSA. The CDR3 loop spans 14 amino acids. V lost 2 bases to trimming and J lost 3 bases; unmatched junction nucleotides: 3. CDR3 nucleotide sequence: TGTGCCAGCAGCTTAAGACGGGGGGAAGAGACCCAGTACTTC. Protein product: CASSLRRGEETQYF.

This clonotype was seen a few times. The rearrangement links TRBV28 to TRBJ1-1, with 9 bases fitting TRBD1. The V segment lost 3 bases and the J segment 1 base; nucleotides outside the gene matches: 3. This CDR3 comprises 15 residues. Germline V gene lookup returns CDR1 MDHEN and CDR2 SYDVKM. The CDR3 spells CASSFLDRGNTEAFF. CDR3 nucleotide sequence: TGTGCCAGCAGTTTCTTGGACAGGGGGAACACTGAAGCTTTCTTT.

This clonotype has just a few counts. The chain is built from TRBV12-3 or TRBV12-4 and TRBJ1-1; 10 nucleotides match TRBD1. The CDR3 sequence is 13 residues long. J gave up 7 bases and V 6 bases, and 5 bases lay outside the gene matches. The CDR3 protein is CASSLDRGFEAFF. The CDR3, as DNA: TGTGCCAGCAGCCTGGACAGGGGGTTTGAAGCTTTCTTT.

This clonotype showed up just a few times. CDR3 in amino acids: CASSRTARQETQYF. The CDR3 DNA reads TGTGCCAGTAGTAGGACAGCCCGGCAAGAGACCCAGTACTTC. The genes are TRBV19 and TRBJ2-5; D possibly corresponds to TRBD1 (6 bases). The V gene lost 4 bases and the J gene lost 2 bases, with 11 bases spanning the gap. This CDR3 spans 14 amino acids. Germline V CDR1 and CDR2: LNHDA, SQIVND (reference sequence).

A few counts support this clonotype. The chain couples TRBV30 to TRBJ2-7; D unresolved. Germline values: CDR1 GTSNPN, CDR2 SVGIG (reference sequence). The CDR3 is 15 amino acids. V was pared by 2 bases and J by 7 bases, with 21 bases between. The CDR3 region is CAWSPHTLGFGEQYF. In DNA form, the CDR3 reads TGTGCCTGGAGTCCCCATACTCTAGGGTTTGGAGAGCAGTACTTC.